This TCR beta chain comes out of a study of CD8 T cells in Susac syndrome. A quantity of about 0.5 to 1 ug RNA underwent reverse transcription using random hexamers. TCRdb recomputed calls from the immunoSEQ multiplex PCR reads with MiXCR, one row per CDR3 protein. Of approximately 210,000 distinct CDR3 sequences in the sample, less than 95% are singletons; the top ten hold roughly 0.14%. Sequencing of TCR beta was performed on blood CD8+ T cells and on blood CD4+ T cells. The germline gives CDR1 LNHDA, CDR2 SQIVND (reference sequence). This CDR3 is built from 14 residues. Trimming pared 2 bases from V and 2 bases from J, leaving 6 bases between. Study findings and constraints: The study conceded that its TCR sequencing and HLA analysis involved relatively few individuals.

Points on this clonotype: What it binds is unknown.

This TCR was recovered from a human donor with Susac syndrome. Sequenced sample: CD4+ T cells from PBMCs. This chain joins TRBV19 and TRBJ2-2; the D is unclear. The CDR3 loop reads CASSIYRNTGELFF. The CDR3 DNA is TGTGCCAGTAGTATATACAGAAACACCGGGGAGCTGTTTTTT.